This T cell receptor (beta chain) was retrieved from a study of cytotoxic CD8 clonotypes in ibrutinib-treated CLL. Background on the study: Complete response was seen in 2 patients and partial in some 24; about twelve progressed and about 15 stayed remitted after a median about 70 months.

Repertoires were generated with immunoSEQ multiplex PCR, while TCRdb's copy carries only in-frame clones and drops some. The data show more than 30,000 clones, 60% to 80% seen once. This CDR3 spans 13 amino acids. CDR1 is MGHDK, CDR2 SYGVNS, per germline. With 3 bases removed from V and 3 bases from J, the gap between germline ends came to 6 bases. This chain connects TRBV25-1 to TRBJ1-5; D is unclear. The material was PBMCs, obtained before ibrutinib treatment. The sequence was obtained from a human donor with chronic lymphocytic leukemia. The CDR3 DNA reads TGTGCCAGCAGTGACAGGAACAATCAGCCCCAGCATTTT. Residues: CASSDRNNQPQHF.